The source of this TCR beta chain is a study of CD8+CD57+ T cells in acquired aplastic anemia. V was cut by 0 bases and J by 8 bases, with 14 bases left in between. Germline loops: CDR1 WNHNN, CDR2 SYGVQD (reference sequence). This CDR3 contains 15 residues. In its sample, this clonotype was seen many times. CDR3 and TCR beta VDJ profiling relied on a genomic DNA template. TCRdb called the reads again in MiXCR, with one record for every CDR3 protein. The repertoire has about 160,000 distinct CDR3 sequences, approximately 40% of them found once; the top ten carry about 1.1%. This rearrangement joins TRBV10-1 to TRBJ2-1; D is unclear. Specimen: sorted CD4+, CD8+, or CD8+CD57+ T cells (not recorded which) from PBMCs. The sequence was collected from a human donor in good health. The CDR3 DNA follows: TGCGCCAGCAGTGAGTCCAGCCCAGCGTTCCATGAGCAGTTCTTC. This gives the protein CASSESSPAFHEQFF.